This TCR beta chain came from a study of PD-1 blockade in classical Hodgkin lymphoma. Across the study: On a schedule of every 2 weeks, patients received nivolumab 3 mg/kg intravenously.

The data were produced by immunoSEQ multiplex PCR, yet TCRdb's version contains in-frame clones alone and is incomplete. The sample lists about 58,000 clones; 75% to 95% were seen once. General observations from the study: In CD4+ cells, TCR diversity went up significantly by C4D1, but in CD8+ cells it did not.

Germline V gene sequence: CDR1 SGHTA, CDR2 FQGTGA. This CDR3 has 17 residues. V shed 0 bases, J shed 4 bases, and the junction held 7 bases outside the gene matches. A remark on this clone: Its antigen is as yet unknown.

Patients all relapsed after autologous stem cell transplantation, and there was variation in brentuximab vedotin exposure. Sequenced here: peripheral blood mononuclear cells (PBMCs), sampled before the second cycle of nivolumab. The chain employs TRBV7-3 and TRBJ2-3, with TRBD1 matching 10 bases. The receptor's source is a human donor with classical Hodgkin lymphoma. The CDR3 DNA reads TGTGCCAGCAGCTTAACTAACTACGGGACAGGGGCAGATACGCAGTATTTT. It encodes CASSLTNYGTGADTQYF.